This is a list of T cell receptor beta chains from one sample in a study of blood T cells in healthy people across ages. TCRdb reprocessed the 5' RACE reads via MiXCR and lists one record per CDR3 protein. Among fewer than 900,000 distinct CDR3 sequences, 35% to 40% were seen once, and the ten largest hold approximately 13%. Sequencing used blood. The receptors come from a man between 18 and 29 years old in good health. Both conserved end residues are part of each CDR3. D genes are given only for firm matches. Clone size is shown for a subset of rows, as once, few, many or a class of expanded clone.

CASSPPTGHYGHTF	.	TRBJ1-2	TRBV7-9	.
CASSQAQDSYDEQYF	.	.	TRBV4-1	.
CASSQDLGTSGSNEQFF	TRBD2	TRBJ2-1	TRBV4-1	.
CASSFGLAQETQYF	.	TRBJ2-5	TRBV28	few
CASSVLAGGTDTQYF	TRBD2	TRBJ2-3	TRBV27	.
CAGSPKLASGANVLTF	.	TRBJ2-6	TRBV12-3/TRBV12-4	once
CSAGDRIRQYF	.	TRBJ2-7	TRBV20-1	once
CATSPRDRAYNEQFF	TRBD1	TRBJ2-1	TRBV7-9	many
CSARGGRGGQPQHF	.	TRBJ1-5	TRBV20-1	.
CASSVLTGGDQRQHF	TRBD1	TRBJ1-5	TRBV7-2	.
CASSNRLKEAFF	.	TRBJ1-1	TRBV7-3	.
CASSPQGGAGNIQYF	.	TRBJ2-4	TRBV13	.
CATRQVLDNSPLHF	.	TRBJ1-6	TRBV10-3	many
CASSHGQRQETQYF	.	TRBJ2-5	TRBV7-2	.
CSARDREAEQFF	.	TRBJ2-1	TRBV20-1	.
CASSFGAGEIEQYF	TRBD2	TRBJ2-7	TRBV7-2	.
CASSTGQMNTEAFF	TRBD1	TRBJ1-1	TRBV9	.
CASTSLGGNTGELFF	.	TRBJ2-2	TRBV12-3/TRBV12-4	.
CASSQTTSEQETQYF	TRBD2	TRBJ2-5	TRBV4-3	many
CASSQPPSGTQYF	.	TRBJ2-3	TRBV4-2	few
CSASRIRDYGYTF	.	TRBJ1-2	TRBV20-1	few
CASSRDGLDTQYF	.	TRBJ2-3	TRBV12-3/TRBV12-4	.
CAISESSGDPEQFF	.	TRBJ2-1	TRBV10-3	few
CASSLGSAGGYTF	.	TRBJ1-2	TRBV7-3	.
CASSLGTPGLHEQYF	.	TRBJ2-7	TRBV5-1	many
CASSYSASGEEQYF	.	TRBJ2-7	TRBV6-5	.
CASSVAVNQPQHF	.	TRBJ1-5	TRBV9	few
CASSMAASISYEQYF	.	TRBJ2-7	TRBV19	many
CASISGGTYNEQYF	TRBD1	TRBJ2-5	TRBV6-2/TRBV6-3	.
CSASAQGINGYTF	.	TRBJ1-2	TRBV20-1	few
CASSQGQGTNIQYF	.	TRBJ2-4	TRBV4-1	.
CASRGGPDTEAFF	.	TRBJ1-1	TRBV2	.
CASSQEASSYNSPLHF	.	TRBJ1-6	TRBV4-3	few
CATSDPRADNAEAFF	.	TRBJ1-1	TRBV24-1	once
CASRRRRLVETQYF	.	TRBJ2-5	TRBV13	.
CASSLDWRGETQYF	TRBD2	.	TRBV11-2	.
CASSQEGGGAREQFF	TRBD2	TRBJ2-1	TRBV4-3	few
CSAILFGPRTNQPQHF	.	TRBJ1-5	TRBV20-1	few
CASSPLYEGSPLHF	.	TRBJ1-6	TRBV12-3/TRBV12-4	.
CASRAGESYGYTF	.	TRBJ1-2	TRBV5-1	once
CASSLDQSETYSNQPQHF	.	TRBJ1-5	TRBV7-2	few
CASSLATAPYNEQYF	.	.	TRBV7-2	once
CASSYTGPSYEQFF	.	TRBJ2-1	TRBV7-2	.
CASTLRDRSTYEQFF	TRBD1	TRBJ2-1	TRBV6-2/TRBV6-3	few
CASSPLLDRGSYNEQYF	TRBD1	.	TRBV4-2	.
CASSLPQGYNEQFF	.	TRBJ2-1	TRBV12-3/TRBV12-4	many
CASSPQTGPNSPLHF	.	TRBJ1-6	TRBV7-2	.
CASSAVGFEGNTEAFF	.	TRBJ1-1	TRBV7-3	.
CASSYSLRGVDYGYTF	.	TRBJ1-2	TRBV6-5	few
CASSEGDGRGTQYF	.	TRBJ2-5	TRBV6-1	.